What follows are 14 T cell receptor beta chains derived from one specimen sequenced in a study of response to subunit inactivated influenza vaccine. Each CDR3 protein gets one entry after TCRdb re-called the RT-PCR reads with MiXCR. The table shows about 700,000 distinct CDR3 sequences, with approximately 14% occurring only once. Sequencing was performed on PBMCs from blood, taken approximately 15 days before vaccination. The receptors shown here come from a middle-aged man who received an inactivated influenza vaccine.

V is TRBV28 and J is TRBJ2-3; D remains ambiguous. The V end lost 6 bases, the J end lost 6 bases, and 13 bases lay between the germline ends. The CDR3 is made up of 13 amino acids. Germline CDR1 and CDR2: MDHEN and SYDVKM. The chain's CDR3 is CASSLMSHDTQYF. In DNA, the CDR3 is TGTGCCAGCAGCCTAATGTCCCACGATACGCAGTATTTT.

This clonotype has only a few counts. The rearrangement joins TRBV4-1 to TRBJ2-7, with D perhaps TRBD1 (6 bases). Germline loops: CDR1 MGHRA, CDR2 YSYEKL. There are 17 residues in the CDR3. V shed 4 bases and J shed 1 base, with 20 bases lying between them. The CDR3 region has the DNA TGCGCCAGCAGCCCCTACTTCCGGACAGTCGTTTCCTACGAGCAGTACTTC. The encoded protein is CASSPYFRTVVSYEQYF.

The gene calls are TRBV5-8 and TRBJ1-2, with D perhaps TRBD1 (5 bases). This CDR3 is 11 amino acids long. V was pared by 7 bases and J by 4 bases, with 8 bases between. Germline CDR1 is SGHTS and CDR2 is YDEGEE. CDR3 DNA: TGTGCCAGCGCGAGGGGCTATGGCTACACCTTC. It translates to CASARGYGYTF.

This clonotype was recorded a few times. The chain recombines TRBV12-3 or TRBV12-4 with TRBJ2-5; 7 nucleotides line up with TRBD1. Unmatched junction bases numbered 5, after V lost 7 bases and J lost 0 bases. CDR3 length equals 14 residues. CDR3 residues: CASTRGQNQETQYF. CDR3 nucleotide sequence: TGTGCCAGCACTCGGGGACAGAACCAAGAGACCCAGTACTTC.

The V gene is TRBV20-1, the J gene TRBJ2-1; 9 nucleotides line up with TRBD1. J lost 4 bases, V lost 2 bases, and 6 bases had no gene match. CDR3 length: 15 residues. CDR1 is DFQATT and CDR2 is SNEGSKA in the germline V gene (reference sequence). The CDR3 sequence: CSARYGQGRYNEQFF. The CDR3 DNA reads as TGCAGTGCTAGATACGGACAGGGGAGATACAATGAGCAGTTCTTC.

The chain joins TRBV4-3 to TRBJ2-7; D is ambiguous. Deletions cut 0 bases from V and 0 bases from J, with 9 bases between. The germline V gene encodes CDR1 LGHNA and CDR2 YSLEER. The CDR3 loop spans 15 amino acids. The CDR3 nucleotides read TGCGCCAGCAGCCAAGAAACAGCTAGCTCCTACGAGCAGTACTTC. Its protein is CASSQETASSYEQYF.

In its sample, this clonotype was seen a few times. V is TRBV4-3 and J is TRBJ2-3, with 11 bases aligning to TRBD2. The germline V gene has CDR1 LGHNA and CDR2 YSLEER. This CDR3 contains 18 residues. Trimming cost V 0 bases and J 2 bases; bases outside gene matches: 7. In nucleotides, the CDR3 is TGCGCCAGCAGCCAAGATGGGGCTAGCGGGGGGTTCACAGATACGCAGTATTTT. Translation: CASSQDGASGGFTDTQYF.

This clonotype was observed a handful of times. The CDR3 DNA sequence: TGCAGTGCCCCTTTAGCGGGCCTGAGCTCCTACAATGAGCAGTTCTTC. It encodes CSAPLAGLSSYNEQFF. The gene calls are TRBV20-1 and TRBJ2-1, with TRBD2 identical over 7 bases. J gave up 0 bases and V 6 bases, and 11 bases lay outside the gene matches. This CDR3 is 16 amino acids long. From germline, CDR1 is DFQATT and CDR2 SNEGSKA (reference sequence).

This clonotype has a handful of counts. The rearrangement uses TRBV4-1 and TRBJ1-6; D gene unclear. CDR3 size: 15 residues. Germline V lookup: CDR1 MGHRA, CDR2 YSYEKL. Between the trimmed V and J ends, which lost 1 base and 6 bases, there was a span of 10 bases. CDR3 region: CASSQVGSGNSPLHF. The CDR3 DNA reads as TGCGCCAGCAGCCAAGTCGGGTCAGGTAATTCACCCCTCCACTTT.

The sample holds a few counts of this clonotype. V and J are TRBV14 and TRBJ2-1; D perhaps matches TRBD2 (6 bases). Germline V lookup: CDR1 SGHDN, CDR2 FVKESK. The CDR3 spans 17 residues. V was clipped by 3 bases and J by 0 bases, with 15 bases between them. CDR3 protein: CASSHSTGLRSYNEQFF. CDR3 bases: TGTGCCAGCAGCCATAGTACGGGACTCCGCTCCTACAATGAGCAGTTCTTC.

V is TRBV7-2 and J is TRBJ2-3; D remains ambiguous. The germline CDR1 and CDR2 sequences are SGHTA and FQGNSA. The length of the CDR3 is 13 residues. The ends were cut back, 3 bases at V and 6 bases at J, with 10 bases in the middle. For the CDR3, the DNA is TGTGCCAGCAGCTTTCAGGTGGAGGATACGCAGTATTTT. Protein product: CASSFQVEDTQYF. Full variable domain (missing parts from reference TRBV7-2 and TRBJ2-3): GAGVSQSPSNKVTEKGKDVELRCDPISGHTALYWYRQSLGQGLEFLIYFQGNSAPDKSGLPSDRFSAERTGGSVSTLTIQRTQQEDSAVYLCASSFQVEDTQYFGPGTRLTVL.

This clonotype showed up just a few times. The chain links TRBV7-8 to TRBJ2-3; 7 positions match TRBD2. The CDR3 covers 16 residues. The V segment lost 2 bases and the J segment 0 bases; nucleotides outside the gene matches: 5. From germline, CDR1 is SGHVS and CDR2 FQNEAQ. In DNA, the CDR3 is TGTGCCAGCAGCTTACGTCCGGGAGGTAGCACAGATACGCAGTATTTT. Amino acid sequence: CASSLRPGGSTDTQYF.

V and J are TRBV6-1 and TRBJ1-1; D might be TRBD1 (5 bases). Trimming took off 6 bases at V and 1 base at J, with 9 bases between the two ends. CDR1 is MNHNS and CDR2 is SASEGT in the germline V gene. The CDR3 consists of 13 residues. CDR3 coding DNA: TGTGCCAGCAGGGTCAGGGAGAACACTGAAGCTTTCTTT. This codes for CASRVRENTEAFF.

This clonotype showed up just a few times. The V gene is TRBV15, the J gene TRBJ2-3; 8 nucleotides line up with TRBD2. The CDR3 is made up of 16 amino acids. Trimming took 4 bases from V and 0 from J; bases not matched to a gene: 6. Germline loops: CDR1 LNHNV, CDR2 YYDKDF (reference sequence). CDR3: CATSKGLAGSTDTQYF. In DNA, the CDR3 is TGTGCCACCAGCAAAGGGTTAGCGGGGAGCACAGATACGCAGTATTTT.